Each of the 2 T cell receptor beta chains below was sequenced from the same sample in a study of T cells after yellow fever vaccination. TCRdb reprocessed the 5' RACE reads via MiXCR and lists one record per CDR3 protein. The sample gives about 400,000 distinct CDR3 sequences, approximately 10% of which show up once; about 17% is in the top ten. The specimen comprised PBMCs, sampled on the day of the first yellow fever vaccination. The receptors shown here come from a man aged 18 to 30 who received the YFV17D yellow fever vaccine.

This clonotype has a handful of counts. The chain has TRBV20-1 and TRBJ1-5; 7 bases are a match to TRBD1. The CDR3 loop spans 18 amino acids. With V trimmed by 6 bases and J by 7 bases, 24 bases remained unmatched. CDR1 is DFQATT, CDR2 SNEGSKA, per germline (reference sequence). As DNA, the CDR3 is TGCAGTGCAACGCCTCCACTTTCCGGGACAGCAGCGGCACAGCCCCAGCATTTT. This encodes CSATPPLSGTAAAQPQHF.

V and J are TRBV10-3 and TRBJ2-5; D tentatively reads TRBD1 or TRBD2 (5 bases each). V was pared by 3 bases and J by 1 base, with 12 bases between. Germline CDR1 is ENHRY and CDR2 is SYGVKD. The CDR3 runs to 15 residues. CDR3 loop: CAISDLVGTQETQYF. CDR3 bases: TGTGCCATCAGTGACCTCGTAGGGACCCAAGAGACCCAGTACTTC.